Here is one TCR beta chain with its context. The entry originates in a study of OX40 agonist ivuxolimab in advanced cancers. CDR1 KGHSH and CDR2 LQKENI come from the germline V gene. This CDR3 has 15 amino acids. V shed 1 base and J 3 bases; nucleotides not matched to a gene: 2. The method was immunoSEQ multiplex PCR; TCRdb's version includes in-frame clones alone and lacks a portion of them. The repertoire holds 13,000 or so clones, approximately 80% seen once, with around a third in the top ten. This clonotype was sampled from an adult with an advanced solid tumor such as melanoma, head and neck, liver or kidney cancer. The specimen was CD4+ or CD8+ T cells sorted from blood, collected in a trial of the OX40 agonist ivuxolimab. The chain is built from TRBV18 and TRBJ2-2; 7 bases are a match to TRBD2. The CDR3 loop is CASSPREGHTGELFF. For the CDR3, the DNA is TGTGCCAGCTCACCACGGGAGGGCCACACCGGGGAGCTGTTTTTT.